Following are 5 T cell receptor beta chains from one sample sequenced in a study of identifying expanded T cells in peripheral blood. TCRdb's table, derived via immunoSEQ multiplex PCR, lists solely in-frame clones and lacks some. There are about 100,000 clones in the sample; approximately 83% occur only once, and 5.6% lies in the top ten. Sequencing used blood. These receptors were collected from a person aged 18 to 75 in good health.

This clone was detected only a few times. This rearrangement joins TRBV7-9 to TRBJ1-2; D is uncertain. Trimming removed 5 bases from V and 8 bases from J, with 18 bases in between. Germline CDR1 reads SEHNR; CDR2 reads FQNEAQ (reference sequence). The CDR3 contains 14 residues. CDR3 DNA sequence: TGTGCCAGCAGCCCTCGAACGTTCCTCGACGGCTACACCTTC. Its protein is CASSPRTFLDGYTF.

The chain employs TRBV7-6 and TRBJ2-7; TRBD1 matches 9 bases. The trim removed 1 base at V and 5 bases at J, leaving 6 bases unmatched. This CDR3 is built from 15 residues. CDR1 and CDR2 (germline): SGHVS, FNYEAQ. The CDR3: CASSLGAQGAHEQYF. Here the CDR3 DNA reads TGTGCCAGCAGCTTAGGAGCACAGGGGGCCCACGAGCAGTACTTC.

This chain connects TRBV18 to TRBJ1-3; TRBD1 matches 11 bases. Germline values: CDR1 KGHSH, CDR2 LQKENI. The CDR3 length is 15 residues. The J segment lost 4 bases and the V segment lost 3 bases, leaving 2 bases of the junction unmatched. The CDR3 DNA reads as TGTGCCAGCTCACCCGGGACAGGGGGAGGAAACACCATATATTTT. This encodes CASSPGTGGGNTIYF.

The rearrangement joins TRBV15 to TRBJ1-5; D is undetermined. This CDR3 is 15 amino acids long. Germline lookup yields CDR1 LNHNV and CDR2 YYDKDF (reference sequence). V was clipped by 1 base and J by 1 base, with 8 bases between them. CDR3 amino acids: CATSRVAGSNQPQHF. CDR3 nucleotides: TGTGCCACCAGCAGAGTGGCAGGCAGCAATCAGCCCCAGCATTTT.

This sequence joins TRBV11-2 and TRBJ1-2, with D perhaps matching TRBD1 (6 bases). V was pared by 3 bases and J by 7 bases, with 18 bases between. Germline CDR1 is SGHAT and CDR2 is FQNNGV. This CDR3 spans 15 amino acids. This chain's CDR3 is CASSLGANLRGGYTF. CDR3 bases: TGTGCCAGCAGCTTGGGGGCCAACCTGAGGGGTGGCTACACCTTC.